The present T cell receptor beta chain was sequenced within a study of immune evolution from preneoplasia to lung adenocarcinoma. Using immunoSEQ multiplex PCR, the repertoire was profiled, and TCRdb retains in-frame clones only, with some absent. The sample has roughly 9,900 clones, around nine tenths seen once. For this clone: One end of the junction does not line up with germline, which may come from a read error.

This CDR3 is 18 amino acids long. The germline CDR1 and CDR2 sequences are SSHAT and FNYEAQ (reference sequence). The chain combines TRBV7-7 with TRBJ2-3; 9 bases agree with TRBD2. The sequence derives from a person in their 70s with invasive lung adenocarcinoma. Some clones in this sample may be carry-over from other donors' samples. Sequences were obtained from FFPE invasive lung adenocarcinoma tissue. This CDR3 is CASSPPRRGLAYTDTQYF. The CDR3 region has the DNA TGTGCTAGCAGCCCCCCGAGGAGGGGACTAGCCTACACAGATACGCAGTATTTT.